This T cell receptor (beta chain) derives from a study of cytomegalovirus exposure and HLA in healthy donors. This PCR relied on a set of 60 Vbeta primers and 13 Jbeta primers. Here immunoSEQ multiplex PCR was the method, and the copy in TCRdb shows in-frame clones only, minus some. The data show roughly 190,000 clones, around 83% seen once. The V segment lost 8 bases and the J segment 7 bases; nucleotides outside the gene matches: 2. The CDR3 spans 12 residues. From germline, CDR1 is MNHEY and CDR2 SVGAGI. The chain recombines TRBV6-5 with TRBJ1-6; 7 bases agree with TRBD1. The receptor comes from a woman aged 35 to 49 in good health and CMV-seronegative. Sequences were obtained from PBMCs. Here the CDR3 DNA reads TGTGCCAGCCAGGGGGGAAATTCACCCCTCCACTTT. Translated, it gives CASQGGNSPLHF.